The 29 T cell receptor beta chains in this list originate from one sample, sequenced in a study of OX40 agonist ivuxolimab in advanced cancers. The protocol was immunoSEQ multiplex PCR, while the TCRdb copy is restricted to in-frame clones and leaves out a portion. The sample holds approximately 50,000 clones; around 80% are singletons and the top ten take roughly 12%. The sample here was CD4+ or CD8+ T cells sorted from blood, taken in a trial of the OX40 agonist ivuxolimab. All receptors come from an adult with an advanced solid tumor such as melanoma, head and neck, liver or kidney cancer.

V and J are TRBV5-1 and TRBJ2-1, with TRBD2 matching 11 bases. Germline lookup yields CDR1 SGHRS and CDR2 YFSETQ. The CDR3 is made up of 13 amino acids. The junction had 4 bases not matched to a gene; V was cut back by 6 bases and J by 8 bases. Here the CDR3 DNA reads TGCGCCAGCAAAACTAGCGGGAGCGATGAGCAGTTCTTC. Protein sequence: CASKTSGSDEQFF.

This clone has only a few counts. The chain recombines TRBV5-1 with TRBJ2-7, with D perhaps TRBD1 (6 bases). Trimming left V 0 bases short and J 6 bases short, with 19 bases between. Germline V gives CDR1 SGHRS, CDR2 YFSETQ. The CDR3 length is 16 residues. CDR3 bases: TGCGCCAGCAGCTTGGGTCCCGGGACACCTGGGGGCGAGCAGTACGTC. Translating gives CASSLGPGTPGGEQYV.

In this sample, this clone turned up a few times. The chain combines TRBV27 with TRBJ2-3; 8 nucleotides agree with TRBD2. V was pared by 6 bases and J by 2 bases, with 22 bases of the junction left unmatched. Germline CDR1 reads MNHEY; CDR2 reads SMNVEV (reference sequence). The CDR3 covers 20 residues. The DNA of the CDR3 is TGTGCCAGCAGGAAGTTTCAGTATCGGACGGGGGGGGGAGACACAGATACGCAGTATTTT. This codes for CASRKFQYRTGGGDTDTQYF.

The chain recombines TRBV27 with TRBJ2-1, with 9 bases identical to TRBD2. The trim removed 3 bases at V and 5 bases at J, leaving 5 bases unmatched. The CDR3 has 15 amino acids. In germline, CDR1 is MNHEY, CDR2 SMNVEV (reference sequence). Written as DNA, the CDR3 is TGTGCCAGCAGTTTTATAGCGGGAGTCAACAATGAGCAGTTCTTC. This codes for CASSFIAGVNNEQFF.

The gene calls are TRBV4-2 and TRBJ1-1; 9 nucleotides match TRBD1. The germline V gene has CDR1 LGHNA and CDR2 YNFKEQ. The CDR3 has 15 residues. The trim removed 4 bases at V and 5 bases at J, leaving 8 bases unmatched. Here the CDR3 reads CASSRQGGERTEAFF. For the CDR3, the DNA is TGTGCCAGCAGCCGACAGGGGGGGGAGAGGACTGAAGCTTTCTTT.

Regarding this clone: Distinct nucleotide sequences in the sample also encode this CDR3. This chain uses TRBV9 with TRBJ2-3, with D perhaps matching TRBD2 (6 bases). Germline V gene sequence: CDR1 SGDLS, CDR2 YYNGEE. V lost 2 bases and J 1 base, leaving 11 bases between the germline ends. The CDR3 has 15 residues. The CDR3 nucleotides are TGTGCCAGCAGCGTGGGCGGGATCCGCACAGATACGCAGTATTTT. Translated: CASSVGGIRTDTQYF.

The chain recombines TRBV5-4 with TRBJ2-5, with 11 positions matching TRBD2. J lost 4 bases, V lost 1 base, and 6 bases had no gene match. The CDR3 totals 16 residues. Germline V lookup: CDR1 SGHNT, CDR2 YYREEE (reference sequence). The CDR3 DNA follows: TGTGCCAGCAGCTTGTTCTTAGCGGGGGGGACAGAGACCCAGTACTTC. This sequence encodes CASSLFLAGGTETQYF.

The chain couples TRBV11-2 to TRBJ2-1, with 12 positions matching TRBD2. This CDR3 is 15 amino acids long. The trim removed 0 bases at V and 12 bases at J, leaving 6 bases unmatched. Germline V lookup: CDR1 SGHAT, CDR2 FQNNGV. The CDR3 region has the DNA TGTGCCAGCAGCTTAGAGTCTAGCGGGAGGGGGCGGCAGTTCTTC. Its protein product is CASSLESSGRGRQFF.

The gene calls are TRBV9 and TRBJ2-2, with 13 nucleotides matching TRBD2. V trimming: 3 bases; J trimming: 6 bases; junction bases outside the gene matches: 8. This CDR3 region has 17 residues. Germline V gene lookup returns CDR1 SGDLS and CDR2 YYNGEE. The CDR3 reads CASSARTSGSVAGELFF. Here the CDR3 DNA reads TGTGCCAGCAGCGCAAGGACTAGCGGGAGTGTGGCCGGGGAGCTGTTTTTT.

The chain joins TRBV27 to TRBJ2-3, with a weak D call TRBD2 (5 bases). The CDR3 runs 14 residues. The V gene lost 6 bases and the J gene lost 0 bases, with 10 bases spanning the gap. Germline CDR1 is MNHEY and CDR2 is SMNVEV (reference sequence). In nucleotides, the CDR3 is TGTGCCAGCAGACTAGATTTGAGCACAGATACGCAGTATTTT. Translation gives CASRLDLSTDTQYF.

V gene TRBV6-1 combines with J gene TRBJ1-1, with no clear D. CDR1 MNHNS and CDR2 SASEGT come from the germline V gene. This CDR3 region has 12 residues. V lost 10 bases, J lost 4 bases, and 13 bases lay in between. This chain's CDR3 is CATRLSGTEAFF. CDR3 nucleotide sequence: TGTGCCACAAGATTGAGTGGCACTGAAGCTTTCTTT.

DNA of the CDR3: TGTGCCAGCAGTTTAAGGTGGAATTCACCCCTCCACTTT. The encoded protein is CASSLRWNSPLHF. The gene calls are TRBV27 and TRBJ1-6; unclear D gene. V lost 2 bases and J 7 bases, leaving 6 bases between the germline ends. The CDR3 runs 13 residues. Germline V gene lookup returns CDR1 MNHEY and CDR2 SMNVEV (reference sequence).

The chain links TRBV21-1 to TRBJ2-6; the table calls TRBD1, which could not be checked here. TRBV21-1 is shown as a pseudogene. This CDR3 has 15 amino acids. This chain's CDR3 is CASSIRVAGANVLTF. Here the CDR3 DNA reads TGTGCCAGCAGCATCAGGGTTGCTGGGGCCAACGTCCTGACTTTC.

This rearrangement joins TRBV28 to TRBJ1-2, with D possibly being TRBD1 (5 bases). The CDR3 length is 13 residues. The V and J ends lost 3 bases and 5 bases respectively, with 10 bases between them. Germline V CDR1 and CDR2: MDHEN, SYDVKM. Here the CDR3 reads CASSLAGKYGYTF. The DNA for the CDR3 is TGTGCCAGCAGTTTGGCAGGGAAATATGGCTACACCTTC.

The chain links TRBV2 to TRBJ2-3; 10 nucleotides agree with TRBD1. V shed 5 bases, J shed 4 bases, and the junction held 9 bases outside the gene matches. This CDR3 region has 16 residues. Per the germline V gene, CDR1 is SNHLY and CDR2 is FYNNEI. The CDR3 region is CASSSGQGRASDTQYF. CDR3 DNA sequence: TGTGCCAGCAGTTCGGGACAGGGGCGGGCATCAGATACGCAGTATTTT.

This clone was seen only once. The chain has TRBV9 and TRBJ2-5; 9 bases line up with TRBD2. The CDR3 totals 16 residues. V trimming: 1 base; J trimming: 0 bases; junction bases outside the gene matches: 4. Germline lookup yields CDR1 SGDLS and CDR2 YYNGEE. The DNA of the CDR3 is TGTGCCAGCAGCGTATCTAGCGGGGATTACCAAGAGACCCAGTACTTC. The encoded protein is CASSVSSGDYQETQYF.

The chain has TRBV19 and TRBJ1-5; D is unresolved. The CDR3 has 14 amino acids. Trimming cost V 7 bases and J 4 bases, with 14 bases left between them. The V gene's germline CDR1 is LNHDA and CDR2 SQIVND (reference sequence). CDR3 DNA sequence: TGTGCCAGTACCCCCGTTGGGCGGAATCAGCCCCAGCATTTT. It translates to CASTPVGRNQPQHF.

This chain connects TRBV19 to TRBJ1-6; TRBD1 matches at 10 bases. This CDR3 contains 15 residues. Germline loops: CDR1 LNHDA, CDR2 SQIVND (reference sequence). V shed 5 bases, J shed 9 bases, and the junction held 7 bases outside the gene matches. Written as DNA, the CDR3 is TGTGCCAGTAGTGTCCCGGGACAGGGGCTTTCACCCCTCCACTTT. As protein: CASSVPGQGLSPLHF.

This clone was seen only once. The V call is TRBV6-1, the J call TRBJ1-2, with D tentatively TRBD1 (5 bases). This CDR3 has 15 residues. V was clipped by 3 bases and J by 4 bases, with 15 bases between them. The germline CDR1 and CDR2 sequences are MNHNS and SASEGT. The CDR3 region is CASSEASGFGYGYTF. DNA for the CDR3: TGTGCCAGCAGTGAGGCCTCAGGGTTCGGCTATGGCTACACCTTC.

This clone was recorded a few times. The gene calls are TRBV18 and TRBJ2-7; 14 bases agree with TRBD2. The trim removed 6 bases at V and 4 bases at J, leaving 17 bases unmatched. The CDR3 contains 19 residues. CDR1 is KGHSH, CDR2 LQKENI, per germline. CDR3: CASSQREGLAGEGNYEQYF. In DNA, the CDR3 is TGTGCCAGCTCCCAACGAGAGGGACTAGCGGGAGAGGGGAATTACGAGCAGTACTTC.

The chain has TRBV2 and TRBJ2-3; no clear D. Trimming pared 1 base from V and 0 bases from J, leaving 5 bases between. The CDR3 covers 14 residues. CDR1 is SNHLY and CDR2 is FYNNEI in the germline V gene. CDR3 DNA: TGTGCCAGCAGTGAAGGGGTTAGCACAGATACGCAGTATTTT. It translates to CASSEGVSTDTQYF.

J is TRBJ2-5 and V is TRBV4-2; D is possibly TRBD2 (6 bases). CDR3 length: 13 amino acids. CDR1 and CDR2 (germline): LGHNA, YNFKEQ. V was clipped by 5 bases and J by 11 bases, with 18 bases between them. The CDR3 loop is CASSSPGTREQYF. CDR3 bases: TGTGCCAGCAGCTCCCCCGGGACTCGGGAGCAGTACTTC.

This clone was counted a single time. The chain has TRBV2 and TRBJ1-4; tentative D call: TRBD1 (6 bases). Germline values: CDR1 SNHLY, CDR2 FYNNEI. This CDR3 spans 17 amino acids. Trimming left V 0 bases short and J 8 bases short, with 19 bases between. CDR3 DNA: TGTGCCAGCAGTGAAGCGCTTACCGGGGGCGCACGGGAAAAACTGTTTTTT. It yields the protein CASSEALTGGAREKLFF.

The chain recombines TRBV6-5 with TRBJ2-3, with D possibly TRBD2 on 5 matching bases. The V and J ends lost 0 bases and 1 base respectively, with 5 bases between them. The CDR3 extends over 14 amino acids. CDR1 is MNHEY and CDR2 is SVGAGI in the germline V gene. The CDR3 spells CASSYSEGTDTQYF. The CDR3 DNA reads as TGTGCCAGCAGTTACTCGGAGGGCACAGATACGCAGTATTTT.

This chain uses TRBV19 with TRBJ2-3; a possible D gene is TRBD1 (5 bases). V was cut by 5 bases and J by 6 bases, with 9 bases left in between. The CDR3 totals 12 residues. Germline V gene lookup returns CDR1 LNHDA and CDR2 SQIVND (reference sequence). The CDR3 bases are TGTGCCAGTAGTTTTGACAGCGATACGCAGTATTTT. This codes for CASSFDSDTQYF.

The chain joins TRBV6-6 to TRBJ1-2; TRBD1 might be the D (5 bases). With 2 bases removed from V and 0 bases from J, the gap between germline ends came to 7 bases. CDR1 and CDR2 (germline): MNHNY, SVGAGI (reference sequence). The CDR3 spans 14 residues. CDR3 amino acids: CASSYDSTNYGYTF. In nucleotides, the CDR3 is TGTGCCAGCAGTTACGACAGTACTAACTATGGCTACACCTTC.

The chain links TRBV7-9 to TRBJ1-1, with D tentatively TRBD1 (5 bases). Germline lookup yields CDR1 SEHNR and CDR2 FQNEAQ (reference sequence). This CDR3 spans 18 amino acids. Trimming took off 1 base at V and 3 bases at J, with 21 bases between the two ends. CDR3 residues: CASSLERRGPSWDTEAFF. The CDR3 bases are TGTGCCAGCAGCTTAGAACGGAGGGGTCCATCGTGGGACACTGAAGCTTTCTTT. Full variable domain (missing parts from reference TRBV7-9 and TRBJ1-1): DTGVSQNPRHKITKRGQNVTFRCDPISEHNRLYWYRQTLGQGPEFLTYFQNEAQLEKSRLLSDRFSAERPKGSFSTLEIQRTEQGDSAMYLCASSLERRGPSWDTEAFFGQGTRLTVV.

This clone was seen only once. CDR3 residues: CASSISSGQANQPQHF. CDR3 DNA sequence: TGTGCCAGTAGTATAAGTTCGGGACAGGCCAATCAGCCCCAGCATTTT. The chain employs TRBV19 and TRBJ1-5, with 8 bases matching TRBD1. Germline CDR1 and CDR2: LNHDA and SQIVND (reference sequence). With 2 bases clipped from V and 3 bases from J, the junction kept 6 bases outside the gene matches. The CDR3 has 16 amino acids.

The sample holds one count of this clone. The CDR3 region has the DNA TGTGCCAGCAGTCCCACGGCCAAAAATGAGCAGTTCTTC. It codes for CASSPTAKNEQFF. The chain recombines TRBV28 with TRBJ2-1; D gene uncertain. Germline CDR1 and CDR2: MDHEN and SYDVKM. The CDR3 length is 13 residues. V was cut by 5 bases and J by 7 bases, with 12 bases left in between.